These 8 T cell receptor beta chains share one sample of origin, sequenced in a study of T cells in Graves' hyperthyroidism and ophthalmopathy. Amplified TCR beta CDR3 regions derived from RNA transcripts. First-round RT-PCR of the TCR CDR3 relied on the HTBI primer set. TCRdb ran MiXCR on the multiplex PCR reads and lists one entry per CDR3 protein. The sample lists roughly 530,000 distinct CDR3 sequences; over 15% were seen once. The specimen was blood. These receptors were taken from a woman younger than 30 with Graves' ophthalmopathy.

This clonotype was seen repeatedly, ten times or more. This chain connects TRBV28 to TRBJ1-5, with a weak D call TRBD1 (6 bases). Germline CDR1 reads MDHEN; CDR2 reads SYDVKM. CDR3 length: 14 amino acids. V lost 3 bases and J 6 bases, leaving 12 bases between the germline ends. CDR3: CASSLLGASQPQHF. In nucleotides, the CDR3 is TGTGCCAGCAGTTTGTTGGGGGCGTCTCAGCCCCAGCATTTT.

This clonotype appeared many times. The chain recombines TRBV6-1 with TRBJ1-4, with D perhaps TRBD1 (5 bases). V lost 4 bases, J lost 0 bases, and 15 bases lay in between. CDR1 is MNHNS and CDR2 is SASEGT in the germline V gene. The CDR3 is made up of 17 amino acids. CDR3: CASSASVGGPTNEKLFF. The DNA for the CDR3 is TGTGCCAGCAGTGCGTCCGTGGGGGGACCAACTAATGAAAAACTGTTTTTT.

This clonotype has at least ten counts. The chain links TRBV28 to TRBJ1-6; no reliable D call. The CDR3 sequence is 14 residues long. Germline V gene sequence: CDR1 MDHEN, CDR2 SYDVKM. Between the trimmed V and J ends, which lost 6 bases and 10 bases, there was a span of 16 bases. CDR3 bases: TGTGCCAGCAGCCCTGGACGGACTAAATCACCCCTCCACTTT. Translation gives CASSPGRTKSPLHF.

This clonotype has ten or more counts. The chain recombines TRBV9 with TRBJ2-3, with 12 bases lining up with TRBD2. Germline lookup yields CDR1 SGDLS and CDR2 YYNGEE. The V and J ends lost 3 bases and 3 bases, in that order; junction bases with no gene match: 2. The CDR3 contains 15 residues. This CDR3 is CASSASGGATDTQYF. CDR3 in DNA: TGTGCCAGCAGCGCTAGCGGGGGGGCAACAGATACGCAGTATTTT.

The rearrangement links TRBV20-1 to TRBJ2-7; 9 nucleotides align to TRBD1. The V gene end was trimmed by 1 base and the J gene end by 4 bases; junction bases not matched to a gene: 11. Germline CDR1 is DFQATT and CDR2 is SNEGSKA (reference sequence). The CDR3 sequence is 16 residues long. The CDR3 DNA reads as TGCAGTGCTAGAGTCTCCCGACAGGGGGTGGGTTACGAGCAGTACTTC. Residues: CSARVSRQGVGYEQYF.

Ten or more counts support this clonotype. The V and J genes are TRBV2 and TRBJ2-3; D uncertain. V lost 5 bases, J lost 2 bases, and 14 bases lay in between. CDR1 and CDR2 (germline): SNHLY, FYNNEI. There are 15 residues in the CDR3. The DNA for the CDR3 is TGTGCCAGCAGTCGGACCGAGAGCGCCACAGATACGCAGTATTTT. Encoded protein: CASSRTESATDTQYF.

With respect to this clonotype: This may arise from a read error, as a much more abundant clone is one base away. The chain uses TRBV27 and TRBJ1-1; D may be TRBD1 (6 bases). V lost 4 bases, J lost 4 bases, and 10 bases lay in between. The CDR3 contains 13 residues. In germline, CDR1 is MNHEY, CDR2 SMNVEV (reference sequence). CDR3 loop: CASSSGQFTEAFF. The CDR3 DNA is TGTGCCAGCAGTTCCGGACAGTTCACTGAAGCTTTCTTT.

The J gene is TRBJ1-5, the V gene TRBV6-1, with D maybe TRBD1 (5 bases). The CDR3 totals 15 residues. Trimming left V 7 bases short and J 0 bases short, with 13 bases between. CDR1 is MNHNS, CDR2 SASEGT, per germline. As DNA, the CDR3 is TGTGCCAGCACCTGGGTGGGGGATAGCAATCAGCCCCAGCATTTT. Translated, it gives CASTWVGDSNQPQHF.